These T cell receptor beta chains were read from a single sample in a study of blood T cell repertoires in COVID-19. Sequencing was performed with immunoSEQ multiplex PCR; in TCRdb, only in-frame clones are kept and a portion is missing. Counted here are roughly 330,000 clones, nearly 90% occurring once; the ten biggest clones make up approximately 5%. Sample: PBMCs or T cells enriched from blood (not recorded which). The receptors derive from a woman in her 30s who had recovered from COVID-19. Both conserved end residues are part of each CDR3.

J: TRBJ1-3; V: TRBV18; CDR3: CASSPYSGTGSGNTIYF
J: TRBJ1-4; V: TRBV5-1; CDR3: CASSLVPGGEKLFF
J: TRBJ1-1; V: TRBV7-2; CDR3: CASTNIGLMNTEAFF
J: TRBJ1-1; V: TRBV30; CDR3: CAWSVRRQGGTEAFF
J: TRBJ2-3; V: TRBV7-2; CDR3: CASSTGSGADTQYF
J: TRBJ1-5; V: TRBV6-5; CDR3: CASTTGTSRAQPQHF
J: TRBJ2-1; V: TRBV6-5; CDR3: CASSYSWSSYNEQFF
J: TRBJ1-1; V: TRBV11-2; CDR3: CASSLSGNTEAFF
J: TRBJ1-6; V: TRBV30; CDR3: CAWTTVYNSPLHF
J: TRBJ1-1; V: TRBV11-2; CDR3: CASSTLQGGDTEAFF
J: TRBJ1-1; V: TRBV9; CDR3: CASSVVGNWRRGRWTEAFF